Shown below are 19 T cell receptor beta chains from a single sample sequenced in a study of T cells in localized non-small cell lung cancer (dated by TCRdb to the early 2020s). To prepare the library, the immunoSEQ multiplex PCR assay was applied. Here the immuneACCESS table is served through TCRdb, limited to in-frame sequences with V and J called. Missing clones are a known gap in these copies; in checked studies unresolved V genes cover under half, and the rest lacks a known reason. Across this sample there are roughly 13,000 clones, with just over 85% seen only once. The ten largest clones capture approximately 52% of the sample. The source was peripheral blood, collected before any cancer treatment. All receptors come from an older male donor with stage III lung adenocarcinoma.

This clone has a handful of counts. The rearrangement joins TRBV19 to TRBJ1-2; unclear D gene. Germline CDR1 reads LNHDA; CDR2 reads SQIVND (reference sequence). V lost 3 bases, J lost 8 bases, and 13 bases lay in between. The CDR3 loop spans 13 amino acids. Written as DNA, the CDR3 is TGTGCCAGTAGTATTACTGAGAGGGAGGGCTACACCTTC. It codes for CASSITEREGYTF.

CDR3 sequence: CAISLGQINTGANVLTF. The CDR3 region has the DNA TGTGCCATCAGCCTGGGACAGATTAATACTGGGGCCAACGTCCTGACTTTC. The chain carries TRBV10-3 and TRBJ2-6, with 7 bases that match TRBD1. With 6 bases clipped from V and 2 bases from J, the junction kept 10 bases outside the gene matches. This CDR3 contains 17 residues. CDR1 is ENHRY and CDR2 is SYGVKD in the germline V gene.

This rearrangement joins TRBV7-2 to TRBJ2-5, with D perhaps assigned TRBD1 or TRBD2 (6 bases each). Looked up from germline, CDR1 is SGHTA and CDR2 is FQGNSA. The CDR3 runs 15 residues. The V end was cut by 3 bases, the J end by 1 base, with 12 bases between. The CDR3 nucleotides are TGTGCCAGCAGCTTTGACGGGGGCTTCCAAGAGACCCAGTACTTC. Amino acids: CASSFDGGFQETQYF.

The chain uses TRBV5-4 and TRBJ2-7, with 7 bases matching TRBD1. Per germline, CDR1 SGHNT and CDR2 YYREEE (reference sequence). The trim removed 0 bases at V and 6 bases at J, leaving 9 bases unmatched. This CDR3 has 15 amino acids. The CDR3 region has the DNA TGTGCCAGCAGCTTGGGGCAGGGCCCAGGGGGCGAGCAGTACTTC. It codes for CASSLGQGPGGEQYF.

This clone has only one observation. V and J are TRBV30 and TRBJ2-1, with D possibly matching TRBD2 (6 bases). The CDR3 spans 17 residues. V lost 5 bases and J lost 9, with 29 bases in between. Germline CDR1 reads GTSNPN; CDR2 reads SVGIG (reference sequence). The CDR3 protein is CAWSGAGSARRGGEQFF. The CDR3 DNA sequence: TGTGCCTGGTCCGGGGCAGGATCGGCTAGGAGGGGTGGTGAGCAGTTCTTC.

The rearrangement uses TRBV2 and TRBJ1-5; no clear D. CDR1 is SNHLY and CDR2 is FYNNEI in the germline V gene. CDR3 size: 15 residues. V dropped 6 bases and J dropped 0 bases, with 12 bases sitting between them. As DNA, the CDR3 is TGTGCCAGCAGCGGACCGGGAGGTAGCAATCAGCCCCAGCATTTT. Its protein product is CASSGPGGSNQPQHF.

In its sample, this clone was seen a few times. Other DNA sequences in this specimen translate into the identical CDR3. V usage is TRBV19 and J usage is TRBJ1-5; possibly TRBD1 for D (6 bases). Trimming took off 11 bases at V and 2 bases at J, with 31 bases between the two ends. CDR3 length: 19 amino acids. Germline CDR1 LNHDA, CDR2 SQIVND (reference sequence). CDR3: CARRGGHTGGGLGNQPQHF. In DNA, the CDR3 is TGTGCCCGTCGTGGGGGGCATACGGGGGGCGGGTTGGGCAATCAGCCCCAGCATTTT.

The genes are TRBV6-5 and TRBJ2-7, with D possibly TRBD2 on 5 matching bases. Trimming removed 2 bases at V and 3 bases at J, with 11 bases between. CDR3 length: 14 amino acids. Germline V gene data show CDR1 as MNHEY and CDR2 as SVGAGI. Here the CDR3 reads CASSYGLANYEQYF. DNA of the CDR3: TGTGCCAGCAGTTACGGTCTAGCTAACTACGAGCAGTACTTC.

This clone has a handful of counts. The chain joins TRBV10-1 to TRBJ2-5, with no clear D. V was shortened by 9 bases and J by 4 bases, with 3 bases between the two germline ends. The CDR3 is 9 residues long. Germline V gene lookup returns CDR1 WNHNN and CDR2 SYGVQD (reference sequence). The CDR3, as DNA: TGCGCCAGAAGAGAGACCCAGTACTTC. It is translated as CARRETQYF.

The chain recombines TRBV19 with TRBJ2-7; D possibly matches TRBD1 or TRBD2 (5 bases each). CDR3 length: 15 amino acids. CDR1 and CDR2 from the germline V gene are LNHDA and SQIVND (reference sequence). The V gene lost 5 bases and the J gene lost 0 bases, with 14 bases spanning the gap. CDR3 region: CASSEPGRGSYEQYF. The CDR3 DNA reads TGTGCCAGTAGTGAACCGGGACGGGGCTCCTACGAGCAGTACTTC.

This clone was observed a handful of times. The DNA for the CDR3 is TGTGCCAGCAGCTTGTTGGAGTTTCCATTCACCATATATTTT. Its protein product is CASSLLEFPFTIYF. The chain links TRBV5-5 to TRBJ1-3; no clear D. V was clipped by 1 base and J by 9 bases, with 14 bases between them. CDR1 is SGHKS, CDR2 YYEKEE, per germline (reference sequence). The CDR3 extends over 14 amino acids.

The V call is TRBV19, the J call TRBJ1-2; D is unclear. The CDR3 covers 12 residues. The V gene's germline CDR1 is LNHDA and CDR2 SQIVND (reference sequence). The V end lost 3 bases, the J end lost 8 bases, and 10 bases lay between the germline ends. The CDR3 DNA follows: TGTGCCAGTAGTATGAGTACGGGGGGCTACACCTTC. Translating gives CASSMSTGGYTF. Combining the CDR3 with reference TRBV19 and TRBJ1-2 gives the whole variable domain DGGITQSPKYLFRKEGQNVTLSCEQNLNHDAMYWYRQDPGQGLRLIYYSQIVNDFQKGDIAEGYSVSREKKESFPLTVTSAQKNPTAFYLCASSMSTGGYTFGSGTRLTVV.

This chain joins TRBV19 and TRBJ1-1, with D possibly TRBD1 on 6 matching bases. Germline V gene sequence: CDR1 LNHDA, CDR2 SQIVND (reference sequence). The CDR3 has 14 residues. The V gene lost 9 bases and the J gene lost 3 bases, with 17 bases spanning the gap. The CDR3 sequence: CASGGRTLHTEAFF. CDR3 in DNA: TGTGCCAGCGGGGGCCGGACCCTCCACACTGAAGCTTTCTTT.

The chain joins TRBV5-1 to TRBJ1-5; D not certain. With 1 base removed from V and 0 bases from J, the gap between germline ends came to 5 bases. Looked up from germline, CDR1 is SGHRS and CDR2 is YFSETQ. The CDR3 spans 14 residues. The CDR3 protein is CASSLSGSNQPQHF. The DNA of the CDR3 is TGCGCCAGCAGCTTGTCTGGTAGCAATCAGCCCCAGCATTTT.

The chain has TRBV6-5 and TRBJ1-1; a possible D gene is TRBD1 (6 bases). Germline-derived CDR1 and CDR2 are MNHEY and SVGAGI. Trimming shortened V by 4 bases and J by 11 bases, and 11 bases separated the two germline ends. CDR3 length equals 11 residues. The CDR3 DNA sequence: TGTGCCAGCAGTTCGGCAGGGGCGGCTTTCTTT. Translation: CASSSAGAAFF.

This chain uses TRBV27 with TRBJ2-2; D may be TRBD1 (5 bases). Trimming left V 6 bases short and J 0 bases short, with 14 bases between. The CDR3 is 16 residues long. The germline CDR1 and CDR2 sequences are MNHEY and SMNVEV (reference sequence). DNA of the CDR3: TGTGCCAGCAGGCAGACAGCGCGCGCGAACACCGGGGAGCTGTTTTTT. This codes for CASRQTARANTGELFF.

The chain employs TRBV19 and TRBJ1-3; tentatively, D is TRBD1 (6 bases). This CDR3 has 16 residues. The ends were cut back, 3 bases at V and 2 bases at J, with 14 bases in the middle. Germline CDR1 and CDR2: LNHDA and SQIVND (reference sequence). The CDR3 nucleotides are TGTGCCAGTAGTATTCAGGGGATTATGCCTGGAAACACCATATATTTT. Translated, it gives CASSIQGIMPGNTIYF.

CDR3 nucleotide sequence: TGTGCCAGCAGCCTAGGACTAGCGGCCGGTGAGCAGTTCTTC. Translated, it gives CASSLGLAAGEQFF. The rearrangement uses TRBV9 and TRBJ2-1, with 10 bases lining up with TRBD2. The CDR3 runs to 14 residues. V lost 4 bases, J lost 9 bases, and 7 bases stayed unmatched. Looked up from germline, CDR1 is SGDLS and CDR2 is YYNGEE. The variable domain in full, completed from reference TRBV9 and TRBJ2-1, reads DSGVTQTPKHLITATGQRVTLRCSPRSGDLSVYWYQQSLDQGLQFLIQYYNGEERAKGNILERFSAQQFPDLHSELNLSSLELGDSALYFCASSLGLAAGEQFFGPGTRLTVL.

This CDR3 is CASSKKGTGGFQETQYF. CDR3 coding DNA: TGTGCCAGCAGCAAAAAGGGAACAGGGGGTTTCCAAGAGACCCAGTACTTC. V usage is TRBV5-4 and J usage is TRBJ2-5; 8 bases line up with TRBD1. The V gene's germline CDR1 is SGHNT and CDR2 YYREEE (reference sequence). The V gene end was trimmed by 4 bases and the J gene end by 1 base; junction bases not matched to a gene: 12. The CDR3 runs 17 residues.